One sample yielded the 21 T cell receptor beta chains listed below, sequenced in a study of cytomegalovirus exposure and HLA in healthy donors. 60 Vbeta and 13 Jbeta primers were used in PCR. Generated by immunoSEQ multiplex PCR, the TCRdb table keeps only in-frame clones and is missing some. The repertoire holds about 72,000 clones, with 75% to 90% as singletons. The sequenced sample consisted of PBMCs. These receptors were taken from a human donor in good health.

In its sample, this clone was seen once. V gene TRBV20-1 combines with J gene TRBJ1-1; 8 positions match TRBD1. Germline values: CDR1 DFQATT, CDR2 SNEGSKA (reference sequence). V lost 8 bases and J lost 6; bases outside the gene matches: 5. The CDR3 is 11 residues long. The CDR3 bases are TGCAGTCCTGGACAGGGCTCTGAAGCTTTCTTT. This codes for CSPGQGSEAFF.

The rearrangement joins TRBV28 to TRBJ2-3; 10 bases are a match to TRBD2. Per the germline V gene, CDR1 is MDHEN and CDR2 is SYDVKM. The CDR3 spans 19 residues. After removal of 5 bases from V and 1 base from J, the junction contained 15 bases not matched to a gene. In nucleotides, the CDR3 is TGTGCCAGCAGTCGGACTAGCGGCCGTGTTTTGGGAGGCACAGATACGCAGTATTTT. Translated, it gives CASSRTSGRVLGGTDTQYF.

This rearrangement joins TRBV5-1 to TRBJ2-7; D may correspond to TRBD1 or TRBD2 (7 bases each). The V gene lost 4 bases and the J gene lost 1 base, with 18 bases spanning the gap. The V gene's germline CDR1 is SGHRS and CDR2 YFSETQ. The CDR3 extends over 16 amino acids. In nucleotides, the CDR3 is TGCGCCAGCAGCCTGGGAGGGGGCGGGAAGTCCTACGAGCAGTACTTC. This encodes CASSLGGGGKSYEQYF. The whole variable domain, filled in from reference TRBV5-1 and TRBJ2-7, reads KAGVTQTPRYLIKTRGQQVTLSCSPISGHRSVSWYQQTPGQGLQFLFEYFSETQRNKGNFPGRFSGRQFSNSRSEMNVSTLELGDSALYLCASSLGGGGKSYEQYFGPGTRLTVT.

This chain connects TRBV7-9 to TRBJ1-3, with a weak D call TRBD1 (6 bases). Trimming shortened V by 5 bases and J by 0 bases, and 20 bases separated the two germline ends. The CDR3 totals 18 residues. The V gene's germline CDR1 is SEHNR and CDR2 FQNEAQ (reference sequence). CDR3 DNA sequence: TGTGCCAGCAGCGTAGTTAAGACAGGTGAGAGCTCTGGAAACACCATATATTTT. Amino acid sequence: CASSVVKTGESSGNTIYF.

The J gene is TRBJ2-5, the V gene TRBV2, with 7 bases fitting TRBD1. Germline trimming cut 6 bases from V and 5 bases from J; bases unmatched to any gene: 6. This CDR3 region has 13 residues. Germline V gene data show CDR1 as SNHLY and CDR2 as FYNNEI. This CDR3 is CASRKGGEETQYF. CDR3 nucleotide sequence: TGTGCCAGCAGAAAAGGGGGCGAGGAGACCCAGTACTTC.

The chain recombines TRBV5-1 with TRBJ1-4, with D possibly matching TRBD1 (6 bases). Germline lookup yields CDR1 SGHRS and CDR2 YFSETQ. The CDR3 sequence is 14 residues long. V gave up 4 bases and J gave up 3 bases, with 10 bases separating them. The CDR3 protein is CASSRGGPNEKLFF. The CDR3 DNA reads TGCGCCAGCAGCAGGGGGGGGCCTAATGAAAAACTGTTTTTT.

The chain combines TRBV27 with TRBJ1-6, with D uncertain. Germline V gene data show CDR1 as MNHEY and CDR2 as SMNVEV (reference sequence). The CDR3 sequence is 16 residues long. V was clipped by 3 bases and J by 10 bases, with 19 bases between them. As DNA, the CDR3 is TGTGCCAGCAGTTTGGGAGCCCTAGACCCCAGGTCACCCCTCCACTTT. Translating it yields CASSLGALDPRSPLHF.

The rearrangement uses TRBV30 and TRBJ2-3, with TRBD1 matching 11 bases. J lost 6 bases, V lost 2 bases, and 10 bases had no gene match. CDR1 and CDR2 (germline): GTSNPN, SVGIG (reference sequence). The CDR3 covers 16 residues. In DNA form, the CDR3 reads TGTGCCTGGAGTACCGGACAGGGGGCCGGCAAGGATACGCAGTATTTT. This translates into CAWSTGQGAGKDTQYF.

The genes are TRBV29-1 and TRBJ1-1; TRBD1 matches 11 bases. CDR1 is SQVTM and CDR2 is ANQGSEA in the germline V gene. The junction had 2 bases not matched to a gene; V was cut back by 4 bases and J by 4 bases. The CDR3 sequence is 13 residues long. CDR3 in DNA: TGCAGCGTTGCGGGACAGGGGGGCACTGAAGCTTTCTTT. As protein: CSVAGQGGTEAFF.

This clone has more than one count but fewer than ten. The rearrangement uses TRBV7-9 and TRBJ2-5; 8 bases are a match to TRBD2. Germline trimming cut 2 bases from V and 5 bases from J; bases unmatched to any gene: 7. Germline CDR1 is SEHNR and CDR2 is FQNEAQ (reference sequence). The CDR3 has 15 residues. The CDR3 loop is CASSLMAGGSETQYF. CDR3 sequence (DNA): TGTGCCAGCAGCTTAATGGCGGGGGGTTCTGAGACCCAGTACTTC.

The V call is TRBV5-5, the J call TRBJ2-2, with a tentative D call TRBD1 (6 bases). Germline V gene lookup returns CDR1 SGHKS and CDR2 YYEKEE (reference sequence). Trimming removed 0 bases at V and 1 base at J, with 13 bases between. The CDR3 totals 17 residues. CDR3 DNA sequence: TGTGCCAGCAGCTTGGCCGGGACACACTTGAACACCGGGGAGCTGTTTTTT. Protein: CASSLAGTHLNTGELFF.

V gene TRBV7-9 combines with J gene TRBJ1-2; 7 positions match TRBD1. The CDR3 spans 14 residues. The germline V gene has CDR1 SEHNR and CDR2 FQNEAQ (reference sequence). The V and J ends lost 1 base and 8 bases, in that order; junction bases with no gene match: 7. The DNA for the CDR3 is TGTGCCAGCAGCTTAGAGGGACAGTTTGGAGGCTACACCTTC. It codes for CASSLEGQFGGYTF.

The chain links TRBV7-2 to TRBJ2-3; perhaps TRBD2 as D (7 bases). Between the trimmed V and J ends, which lost 1 base and 0 bases, there was a span of 11 bases. Looked up from germline, CDR1 is SGHTA and CDR2 is FQGNSA. This CDR3 has 16 amino acids. The chain's CDR3 is CASSLVAGASTDTQYF. The CDR3 DNA sequence: TGTGCCAGCAGCTTAGTTGCGGGGGCCAGCACAGATACGCAGTATTTT.

This sequence joins TRBV28 and TRBJ1-1; D is unresolved. This CDR3 contains 15 residues. Looked up from germline, CDR1 is MDHEN and CDR2 is SYDVKM. V was shortened by 5 bases and J by 1 base, with 14 bases between the two germline ends. The CDR3, as DNA: TGTGCCAGCAGTCCCCCGGGTAGAGGGAACACTGAAGCTTTCTTT. The encoded protein is CASSPPGRGNTEAFF.

The chain joins TRBV10-3 to TRBJ1-5; D gene uncertain. Germline values: CDR1 ENHRY, CDR2 SYGVKD. V gave up 2 bases and J gave up 4 bases, with 3 bases separating them. The CDR3 totals 12 residues. The CDR3 DNA is TGTGCCATCAGTGAGGTAAATCAGCCCCAGCATTTT. Translating gives CAISEVNQPQHF.

The chain links TRBV6-6 to TRBJ1-5; 7 bases map to TRBD1. The CDR3 totals 15 residues. Trimming took 6 bases from V and 0 from J; bases not matched to a gene: 5. The germline gives CDR1 MNHNY, CDR2 SVGAGI (reference sequence). Here the CDR3 reads CASSLTGNSNQPQHF. The CDR3 bases are TGTGCCAGCAGCTTGACAGGGAATAGCAATCAGCCCCAGCATTTT.

This chain links TRBV27 with TRBJ1-3, with D perhaps matching TRBD1 (6 bases). The V and J ends lost 4 bases and 3 bases respectively, with 16 bases between them. The CDR3 is 16 residues long. Germline CDR1 reads MNHEY; CDR2 reads SMNVEV (reference sequence). The CDR3 loop reads CASSSTQGICGNTIYF. CDR3 nucleotides: TGTGCCAGCAGTTCCACACAGGGAATTTGTGGAAACACCATATATTTT.

The chain joins TRBV7-9 to TRBJ2-5, with TRBD1 matching over 8 bases. The tail of the sequence fits TRBJ2-7 better, so the J call may be wrong. Germline V lookup: CDR1 SEHNR, CDR2 FQNEAQ (reference sequence). CDR3 length: 16 amino acids. CDR3: CASSARAGQESYEQYF. The DNA of the CDR3 is TGTGCCAGCAGCGCCCGCGCGGGACAGGAGTCCTACGAGCAGTACTTC.

The rearrangement links TRBV9 to TRBJ2-1, with D possibly being TRBD1 (5 bases). This CDR3 is built from 14 residues. Trimming left V 3 bases short and J 5 bases short, with 12 bases between. Germline-derived CDR1 and CDR2 are SGDLS and YYNGEE. The CDR3 spells CASSAVGEDNEQFF. Here the CDR3 DNA reads TGTGCCAGCAGCGCCGTAGGGGAAGACAATGAGCAGTTCTTC.

V is TRBV30 and J is TRBJ1-5; D gene ambiguous. Trimming took off 1 base at V and 6 bases at J, with 7 bases between the two ends. CDR1 is GTSNPN, CDR2 SVGIG, per germline (reference sequence). The CDR3 consists of 12 residues. The CDR3, as DNA: TGTGCCTGGAGTGCAGGAACTCAGCCCCAGCATTTT. Amino acid sequence: CAWSAGTQPQHF.

The V call is TRBV19, the J call TRBJ2-3, with 8 positions matching TRBD1. Germline V gene sequence: CDR1 LNHDA, CDR2 SQIVND (reference sequence). This CDR3 comprises 16 residues. The J segment lost 5 bases and the V segment lost 5 bases, leaving 12 bases of the junction unmatched. CDR3 nucleotide sequence: TGTGCCAGTAGTTACCAACCTGACAGGGGAAGAGATACGCAGTATTTT. Amino acid sequence: CASSYQPDRGRDTQYF.